This T cell receptor (beta chain) is from a study of T-cell memory formation after mild COVID-19 (dated by TCRdb to the early 2020s). Background for the entire study: TCR sequence clusters from the two donors were found to be largely donor specific. In a couple of donors, T-cell clones that expanded and contracted after mild COVID-19 were tracked by sequencing TCRalpha and TCRbeta repertoires over time. The cohort was made up of two young adult volunteers, one female and one male, who were previously healthy. What the study reported, not specific to this receptor: The detection of some responding clones in pre-infection memory suggests that pre-existing cross-reactive memory T cells joined the SARS-CoV-2 response. Contracting CD4+ clones turned up mainly in the CM and EM memory subsets, whereas EMRA was where CD8+ clones were enriched. From day 15 to 85, contracting clones showed balanced CD4/CD8 phenotypes, whereas a second wave of clones that expanded from day 15 to 37 leaned towards CD4+. The study included only a couple of mild cases, and larger cohorts that include severe cases with pre-infection samples were judged to be necessary. Whether the second-wave clones peaking on day 37 were SARS-CoV-2 specific was not confirmed.

These reads were obtained on an Illumina NovaSeq 6000. Using 5'RACE with constant-segment primers, TCRalpha and TCRbeta cDNA libraries were constructed, with sample barcodes and unique molecular identifiers added in the process. Trizol reagent was used to extract RNA from every sample. Libraries were amplified in two PCR steps, with a second sample barcode and Illumina TruSeq adapters added in the second step. Sequencing of libraries was performed on an Illumina NovaSeq with 2 x 150 bp paired-end reads. The authors' analysis ran thus. With migec v1.2.7, reads were demultiplexed and then collapsed into UMI-guided consensus sequences. Using mixcr v2.1.11, UMI consensuses were aligned to TRA and TRB V and J templates and then assembled into clonotypes. A clonotype was counted as expanded or contracted only when both edgeR and NoisET called the clonotype significant, with the noise models trained on biological replicates. For edgeR calls, the cutoffs were a false discovery rate-adjusted p below 0.01 and a log2 fold-change threshold of 1. PCA with hierarchical clustering of max-normalized trajectories of the 1000 most abundant clonotypes was used as exploratory dynamics analysis. The CD4 or CD8 phenotype of responding clones was assigned using the separately sequenced CD4+ and CD8+ repertoires. The public reads were run again by TCRdb, first through fastp at Q25 and then through MiXCR, and only productive beta chains were kept. When rows share a CDR3 protein, they turn into one entry using the most common DNA and genes. These V and J calls are TCRdb output, not the study's own analysis. In all, the sample holds hundreds of thousands of distinct CDR3 sequences, and under 25% of those were seen once. The top ten clonotypes cover approximately 14% of the sample.

PBMCs were isolated by Ficoll-Paque density gradient centrifugation. This clonotype turned up a few times. No antigen is known for it. No base qualities exist here, and no much larger clone lies one base off it. Germline trimming amounts to 4 bases on V and 5 bases on J, with 6 as the count of junction bases outside the gene matches. CDR1 and CDR2 were assigned from the germline V gene (reference sequence) as LGHDT and YNNKEL. The CDR3 holds 15 amino acids from the cysteine to the phenylalanine. CDR3 DNA only is kept here, 45 bases in frame from base 1. This clonotype originated in an adult woman who had mild COVID-19 (a few samples of this study predate the infection). The sample titles of this study are shuffled in the database, so cell type and time point are left out; the donor was told from shared clones. Recombination connected TRBV3-1 to TRBJ2-2, with 8 middle bases fitting TRBD1. The sample was PBMCs or a T cell subset sorted from them (not recorded which). The CDR3 has the sequence CASSPRTGRTGELFF. The sequenced DNA: TGTGCCAGCAGCCCCCGGACAGGGCGGACCGGGGAGCTGTTTTTT.